A selection of T cell receptor beta chains follows, all from one sample in a study of shared clonotypes between healthy human individuals. Measured with immunoSEQ multiplex PCR; TCRdb has only the in-frame clones, and not every one. The table lists about 1.5 million clones, about 98% of them singletons, with 0.4% to 0.55% in the top ten. The sequenced sample was naive CD4+ T cells sorted from blood. These receptors all come from a man aged 30-40 years in good health. The CDR3 runs from the conserved cysteine through the conserved F or W. A D gene is named only where the DNA matches it firmly.

D gene	V gene	CDR3 length	J gene	CDR3 DNA	CDR3 protein
.	TRBV9	15	TRBJ2-2	TGTGCCAGCAGCGTAGGTAGTACGAACACCGGGGAGCTGTTTTTT	CASSVGSTNTGELFF
TRBD2	TRBV29-1	12	TRBJ2-7	TGCAGCGGCGGACTAGCGGAGTACGAGCAGTACTTC	CSGGLAEYEQYF
TRBD1	TRBV6-1	17	TRBJ2-1	TGTGCCAGCAGTGCTGACAGGGGAATTCACTCCTACAATGAGCAGTTCTTC	CASSADRGIHSYNEQFF
.	TRBV28	12	TRBJ1-2	TGTGCCAGCAATAGGGGGTCTTATGGCTACACCTTC	CASNRGSYGYTF
TRBD2	TRBV15	16	TRBJ2-3	TGTGCCACCAGCCCCAGACTAGCGGGAGGCCCAGATACGCAGTATTTT	CATSPRLAGGPDTQYF
.	TRBV6-6	16	TRBJ1-5	TGTGCCAGCAGTTCCCGAGTAGGTGGCAGGGTTGGGCCCCAGCATTTT	CASSSRVGGRVGPQHF
.	TRBV15	15	TRBJ1-5	TGTGCCACCAGCGGACCCGGGACCTTTGGCCAGCCCCAGCATTTT	CATSGPGTFGQPQHF
TRBD2	TRBV5-5	15	TRBJ2-2	TGTGCCAGCAGCCCGGGACTAGCGGGCGGCGGGGAGCTGTTTTTT	CASSPGLAGGGELFF
.	TRBV7-9	15	TRBJ2-7	TGTGCCAGCAGCTTAGATTCTATGGACTCCTACGAGCAGTACTTC	CASSLDSMDSYEQYF
.	TRBV5-1	16	TRBJ1-1	TGCGCCAGCAGCTCCCGGCCGGGGGGCGCGGACACTGAAGCTTTCTTT	CASSSRPGGADTEAFF
.	TRBV9	18	TRBJ2-7	TGTGCCAGCAGCACCAGCCCCTCCGGAGCGGGCAGCTCCTACGAGCAGTACTTC	CASSTSPSGAGSSYEQYF
.	TRBV4-3	17	TRBJ1-2	TGCGCCAGCAGCCAAGGTCCGGAAGGGTCAGCTAACTATGGCTACACCTTC	CASSQGPEGSANYGYTF
.	TRBV28	11	TRBJ1-5	TGTGCCACCTCCGAAAATCAGCCCCAGCATTTT	CATSENQPQHF
.	TRBV5-4	14	TRBJ2-5	TGTGCCAGCAGGCCGGACAGTAATGGGGAGACCCAGTACTTC	CASRPDSNGETQYF
.	TRBV10-3	15	TRBJ2-7	TGTGCCATCAGTGAGTCCAGGGACGGACGCTACGAGCAGTACTTC	CAISESRDGRYEQYF
.	TRBV5-5	13	TRBJ2-7	TGTGCCAGCAGCCTGATTACAGGGCACGAGCAGTACTTC	CASSLITGHEQYF
.	TRBV7-2	12	TRBJ2-7	TGTGCCAGCAGCTACCAATCTGGGGAGCAGTACTTC	CASSYQSGEQYF
TRBD2	TRBV30	14	TRBJ2-1	TGTGCCTGGATCCGGACTAGCCTGATTGATGAGCAGTTCTTC	CAWIRTSLIDEQFF